This T cell receptor (beta chain) was identified during a study of blood T cell repertoires in COVID-19. Study overall: The cDNA or gDNA used as material had been derived from T cells, B-cell-depleted T cells, or PBMCs.

This clone appeared a single time. The CDR3 covers 15 residues. V dropped 5 bases and J dropped 0; count of bases not matched to a gene: 3. CDR1 SGHTA and CDR2 FQGTGA come from the germline V gene. The table came from immunoSEQ multiplex PCR; TCRdb's copy has only in-frame clones and leaves some out. The sample lists a few hundred thousand clones; about four fifths were seen once. V is TRBV7-3 and J is TRBJ2-1; 8 bases are shared with TRBD1. This TCR was sampled from a woman under 30 with acute or convalescent COVID-19. Specimen: peripheral blood. CDR3 region: CASSLQGGSYNEQFF. CDR3 DNA: TGTGCCAGCAGCCTACAGGGGGGCTCCTACAATGAGCAGTTCTTC.